This TCR beta chain was identified during a study of T cell responses to AZD1222 COVID-19 vaccine. The method was immunoSEQ multiplex PCR; TCRdb's version includes in-frame clones alone and lacks a portion of them. The table lists some 92,000 clones, 91% of them singletons. Germline V gene data show CDR1 as DFQATT and CDR2 as SNEGSKA (reference sequence). The CDR3 has 11 amino acids. The ends were cut back, 5 bases at V and 5 bases at J, with 9 bases in the middle. A note on this clone: Its matching antigen is unknown.

Study outcomes and limitations: Spike-specific TCR breadth and depth went up after people got two AZD1222 doses. Close to half of all spike-specific TCRs reportedly target regions of the variants that are unmutated. Scientists sampled the repertoires only once the peak T cell response had passed. The study found vaccine-associated CD4 TCRs spanning spike, dominant at 160-218 and 743-854.

The V gene is TRBV20-1, the J gene TRBJ1-2; D is uncertain. The clonotype was recovered from an adult in good health. The sequenced sample was peripheral blood, obtained on day 0 of AZD1222 vaccination. The CDR3 nucleotides read TGCAGTGCTCGGGAAGGGTATGGCTACACCTTC. It codes for CSAREGYGYTF.